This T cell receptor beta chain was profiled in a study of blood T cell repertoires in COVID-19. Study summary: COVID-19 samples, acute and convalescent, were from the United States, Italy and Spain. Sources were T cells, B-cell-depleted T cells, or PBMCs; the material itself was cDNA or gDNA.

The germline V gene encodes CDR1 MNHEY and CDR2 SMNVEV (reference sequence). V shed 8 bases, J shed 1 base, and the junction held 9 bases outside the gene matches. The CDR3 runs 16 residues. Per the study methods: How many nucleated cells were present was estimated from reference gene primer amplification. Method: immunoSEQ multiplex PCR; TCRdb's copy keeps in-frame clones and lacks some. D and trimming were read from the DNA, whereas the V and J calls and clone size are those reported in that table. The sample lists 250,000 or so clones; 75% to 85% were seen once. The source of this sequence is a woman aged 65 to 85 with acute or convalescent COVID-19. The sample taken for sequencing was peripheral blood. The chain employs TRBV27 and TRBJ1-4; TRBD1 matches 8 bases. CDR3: CASGLDRGGTNEKLFF. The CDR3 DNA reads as TGTGCCAGCGGACTTGACAGGGGAGGAACTAATGAAAAACTGTTTTTT.